This T cell receptor (beta chain) came from a study of CD8 T cells in Susac syndrome (dated by TCRdb to the late 2010s). As for the study more broadly: Among the Susac syndrome patients who were sequenced, clinically active disease was present in about six and clinical remission was observed in about eight. At blood withdrawal, Susac syndrome patients were either therapy-naive, taking corticosteroids (in some cases with IVIg as well), or taking IVIg alone. Repertoire sequencing was used to test whether CD8+ T cell activation and differentiation in Susac syndrome was antigen driven. CD8+ T cell repertoire clonality was compared between about a dozen healthy donors, approximately 14 Susac syndrome patients and 15 multiple sclerosis patients.

General conclusions and limits of the study: Looking at Susac-specific public clones, the researchers identified fewer than 20 in the total CD8+ repertoire and five or six in the CD8+ TEMRA repertoire. The number of individuals in the TCR sequencing and HLA analysis was recognized as being relatively small. Susac syndrome CD8+ repertoires showed clonal expansion, highest in CD8+ TEMRA cells and greater in clinically active than remitting patients.

RNA was extracted using the RNeasy kit, and about 0.5 to 1 ug of the RNA was reverse transcribed with random hexamers. The immunoSEQ multiplex PCR assay, which covers 54 Vbeta and 13 Jbeta segments, was used to amplify TCR beta CDR3 regions. PCR amplification bias was corrected using a synthetic template baseline for primer optimization and computational correction. On the authors' methods: Only productive sequences were kept, with reads annotated to V, D and J genes according to IMGT and analyzed in immunoSEQ Analyzer. Clonality was computed as one minus Shannon entropy normalized by log2 of the number of productive unique sequences. Public and private clones were assessed among the 100 most prevalent clones of each patient and control. Clones were defined as Susac-specific if absent from the healthy and MS cohorts, from around 1,100 published viral clones and from other ImmuneACCESS disease sequences. The raw public data were reprocessed by TCRdb itself: fastp quality trimming at Q25, MiXCR clonotype calling, in-frame beta chains only. Duplicate CDR3 protein sequences are folded into a single record with the most common DNA and genes. The V and J calls here are based on TCRdb, not the publication. For this sample the table gives about 85,000 distinct CDR3 sequences, of which just under 95% were detected only once. Jointly, the top ten make up under 0.6% of the sample.

The count of this clonotype is one. This receptor's antigen is unknown. Per-base quality was not reported, and no clone a single base away is much larger than it. One read alone is a weak basis. Peripheral blood CD8+ and CD4+ T cells from healthy donors, Susac syndrome patients and multiple sclerosis patients were profiled by high-throughput TCR beta sequencing. The Susac syndrome patients fulfilled recently defined diagnostic criteria for definite or probable disease. CD8+ TEMRA cells were enriched by FACS, while bulk CD8+ and CD4+ T cells were purified by magnetic negative isolation. Blood was collected in EDTA tubes and processed within 24 hours, with PBMCs isolated through density gradient centrifugation. PBMCs intended for TCR sequencing were cryopreserved in liquid nitrogen and thawed later in a water bath at 37 degrees C. Purity of sorted or isolated CD4+, CD8+ and CD8+ TEMRA cells was at least 90%.

From the germline V gene (reference sequence), CDR1 is DFQATT and CDR2 is SNEGSKA. From cysteine to phenylalanine, the CDR3 is 12 amino acids long. The sequence is cut down to CDR3 DNA, 36 bases in frame from base 1. At the junction V is shortened by 4 bases and J by 7 bases; bases outside the gene matches: 6. The chain joins TRBV20-1 to TRBJ2-5; TRBD1 fits 7 bases in the junction. The sequenced sample consisted of CD8+ T cells from PBMCs. The receptor was isolated from a human donor with Susac syndrome. Read as DNA, the sequence is TGCAGTGCTACGACAGGGAACCCGACCCAGTACTTC. It codes for CSATTGNPTQYF.